This TCR beta chain appears in the sequencing data of a study of blood T cell repertoires in COVID-19. Study-level background: In each case, the material was cDNA or gDNA derived from T cells, B-cell-depleted T cells, or PBMCs.

Source study methods: It was from reference gene primer amplification that nucleated cell counts were estimated. Here immunoSEQ multiplex PCR was the method, and the copy in TCRdb shows in-frame clones only, minus some. The V and J calls and clone size were taken over from that table, and D and trimming were inferred from the DNA. The sample lists 140,000 to 150,000 clones; about 85% were seen once. The receptor was isolated from a woman aged 40 to 50 with active or convalescent COVID-19. Sequenced input: peripheral blood.

The CDR3 region is CASSLGQGSYEQYF. For the CDR3, the DNA is TGTGCCAGCAGTCTGGGACAGGGGAGCTACGAGCAGTACTTC. This chain connects TRBV2 to TRBJ2-7, with 10 bases identical to TRBD1. Germline loops: CDR1 SNHLY, CDR2 FYNNEI. The CDR3 runs to 14 residues. J lost 3 bases, V lost 5 bases, and 4 bases had no gene match.